Detailed here is one TCR beta chain. Its antigen remains unknown. The ends were cut back, 2 bases at V and 2 bases at J, with 9 bases in the middle. CDR3 length: 14 residues. The germline V gene encodes CDR1 SGHTA and CDR2 FQGNSA. These data originate in a study of cytomegalovirus exposure and HLA in healthy donors. Study observations and caveats: It was reported that the classifier diagnosed cytomegalovirus status with high specificity and sensitivity in both the original and validation cohorts. Sequencing depth roughly uniform across donors was assumed in presence/absence analyses. Reportedly, HLA-A and HLA-B alleles of most subjects were accurately predicted from TCR beta. Later work showed greater clonal expansion in HLA-associated TCR beta chains than in equally common others.

Amplification used 60 Vbeta primers and 13 Jbeta primers. Assay used: immunoSEQ multiplex PCR; TCRdb lists only in-frame clones, some missing. This sample carries some 75,000 clones, with around 5% going to the ten biggest clones. The sequenced sample consisted of PBMCs. This receptor was obtained from a man aged 40-49 years in good health and CMV-seronegative. The chain links TRBV7-2 to TRBJ2-5; D is uncertain. This CDR3 is CASSLLGVQETQYF. DNA of the CDR3: TGTGCCAGCAGCTTATTGGGCGTACAAGAGACCCAGTACTTC.